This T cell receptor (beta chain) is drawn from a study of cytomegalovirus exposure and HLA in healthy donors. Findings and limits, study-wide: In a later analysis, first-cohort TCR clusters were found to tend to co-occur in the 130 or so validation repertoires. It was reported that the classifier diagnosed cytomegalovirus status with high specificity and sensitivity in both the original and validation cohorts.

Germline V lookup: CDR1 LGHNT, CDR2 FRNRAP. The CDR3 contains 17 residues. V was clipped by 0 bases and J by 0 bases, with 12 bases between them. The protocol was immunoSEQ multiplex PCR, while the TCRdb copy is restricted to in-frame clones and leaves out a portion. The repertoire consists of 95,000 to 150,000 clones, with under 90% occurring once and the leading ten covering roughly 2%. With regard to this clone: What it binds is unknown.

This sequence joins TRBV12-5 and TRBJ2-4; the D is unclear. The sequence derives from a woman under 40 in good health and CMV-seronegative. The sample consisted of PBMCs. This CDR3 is CASGLVLSTIAKNIQYF. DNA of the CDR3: TGTGCTAGTGGTTTGGTACTCTCTACCATAGCCAAAAACATTCAGTACTTC. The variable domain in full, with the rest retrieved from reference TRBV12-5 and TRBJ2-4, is DARVTQTPRHKVTEMGQEVTMRCQPILGHNTVFWYRQTMMQGLELLAYFRNRAPLDDSGMPKDRFSAEMPDATLATLKIQPSEPRDSAVYFCASGLVLSTIAKNIQYFGAGTRLSVL.